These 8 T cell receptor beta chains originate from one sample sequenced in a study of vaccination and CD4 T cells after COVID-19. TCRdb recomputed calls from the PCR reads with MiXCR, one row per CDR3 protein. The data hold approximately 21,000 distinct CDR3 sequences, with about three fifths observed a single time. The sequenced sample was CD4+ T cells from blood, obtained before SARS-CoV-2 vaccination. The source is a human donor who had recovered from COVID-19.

The CDR3 reads CASSLDPFYGYTF. The CDR3 region has the DNA TGTGCCAGCAGTTTAGACCCCTTCTATGGCTACACCTTC. J is TRBJ1-2 and V is TRBV28, with no clear D. This CDR3 spans 13 amino acids. With 2 bases removed from V and 4 bases from J, the gap between germline ends came to 8 bases. Germline CDR1 is MDHEN and CDR2 is SYDVKM.

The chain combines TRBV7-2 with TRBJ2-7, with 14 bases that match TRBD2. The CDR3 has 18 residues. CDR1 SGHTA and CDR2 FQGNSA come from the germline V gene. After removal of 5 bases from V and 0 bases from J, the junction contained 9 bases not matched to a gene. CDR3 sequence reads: CASSTGTSGSTLSYEQYF. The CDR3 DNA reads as TGTGCCAGCAGCACCGGGACTAGCGGGAGTACCCTCTCCTACGAGCAGTACTTC. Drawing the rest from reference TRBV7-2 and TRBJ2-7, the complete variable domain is GAGVSQSPSNKVTEKGKDVELRCDPISGHTALYWYRQSLGQGLEFLIYFQGNSAPDKSGLPSDRFSAERTGGSVSTLTIQRTQQEDSAVYLCASSTGTSGSTLSYEQYFGPGTRLTVT.

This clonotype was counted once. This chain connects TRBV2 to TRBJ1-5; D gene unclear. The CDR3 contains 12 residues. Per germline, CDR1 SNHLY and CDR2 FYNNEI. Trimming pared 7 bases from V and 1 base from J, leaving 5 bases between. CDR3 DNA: TGTGCCAGCAAGGACAGCAATCAGCCCCAGCATTTT. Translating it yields CASKDSNQPQHF.

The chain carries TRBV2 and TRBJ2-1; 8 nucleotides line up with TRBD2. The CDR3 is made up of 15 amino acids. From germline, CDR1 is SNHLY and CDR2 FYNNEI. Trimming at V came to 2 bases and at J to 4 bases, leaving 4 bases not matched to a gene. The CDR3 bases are TGTGCCAGCAGTGAAAGGGTAGCGGGATACAATGAGCAGTTCTTC. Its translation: CASSERVAGYNEQFF. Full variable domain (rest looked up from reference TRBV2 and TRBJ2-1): EPEVTQTPSHQVTQMGQEVILRCVPISNHLYFYWYRQILGQKVEFLVSFYNNEISEKSEIFDDQFSVERPDGSNFTLKIRSTKLEDSAMYFCASSERVAGYNEQFFGPGTRLTVL.

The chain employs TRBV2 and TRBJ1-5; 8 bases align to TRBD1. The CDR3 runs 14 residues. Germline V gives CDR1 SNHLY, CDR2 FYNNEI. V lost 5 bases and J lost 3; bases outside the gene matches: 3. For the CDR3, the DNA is TGTGCCAGCAGTCTGGACAGGGTCAATCAGCCCCAGCATTTT. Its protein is CASSLDRVNQPQHF.

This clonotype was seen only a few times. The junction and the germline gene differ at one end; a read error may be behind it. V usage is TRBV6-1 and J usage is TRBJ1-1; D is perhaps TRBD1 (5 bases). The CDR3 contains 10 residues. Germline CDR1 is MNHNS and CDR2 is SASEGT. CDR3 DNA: TGTGCCAGCAGTGAGGACACTGTACGATTT. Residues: CASSEDTVRF.

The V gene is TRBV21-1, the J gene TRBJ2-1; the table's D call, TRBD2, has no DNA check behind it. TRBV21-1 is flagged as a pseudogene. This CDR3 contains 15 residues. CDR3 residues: CASSKALAGGFEQFF. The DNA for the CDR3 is TGTGCCAGCAGCAAAGCACTAGCGGGAGGCTTTGAGCAGTTCTTC.

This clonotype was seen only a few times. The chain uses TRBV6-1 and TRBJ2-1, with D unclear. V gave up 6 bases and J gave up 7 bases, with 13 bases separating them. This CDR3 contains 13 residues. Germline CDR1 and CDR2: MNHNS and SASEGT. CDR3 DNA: TGTGCCAGCAGGGCAGGACGCGTGAATGAGCAGTTCTTC. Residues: CASRAGRVNEQFF.